This T cell receptor beta chain is drawn from a study of cytomegalovirus exposure and HLA in healthy donors listed by TCRdb under 2017. With regard to the full study: According to an earlier analysis of several hundred of the donors, about 170 million T cells yielded 120 million or so unique TCR beta sequences and about 280 Gb of sequence data. All discovery cohort repertoires had been generated using a single sequencing platform. Among the roughly 400 genotyped donors, 81% belonged to the genetic ancestry cluster associated with self-reported Caucasian donors. Among around 400 genotyped donors of the cohort, an average of approximately 240,000 unique TCR beta nucleotide sequences were sequenced per donor, around 20% of them non-productive. The number of donors typed differed by locus, with roughly 620-630 for A, B, C, DRB1 and DQB1, around 500 for DQA1, over 600 for DPA1, and some 450 for DPB1. Five DR-DQ haplotypes were treated as single units for association and clustering because of strong linkage in the cohort. Genome-wide SNP genotypes for about 55% of the roughly 670 donors were used in a later genetic analysis, which treated that subset as a discovery cohort. To predict cytomegalovirus infection status, the study brought together high-throughput TCR immunosequencing, statistical association of individual TCRs with disease status, and machine learning. An earlier analysis of some 500 of the donors applied high-throughput TCR beta sequencing to assess whether each TCR beta V gene segment acted as functional or pseudogenic. Both class I and class II loci were covered by HLA typing, at four-digit resolution. A separate validation cohort of over 95 different subjects was used in addition to the roughly 670-subject first cohort. Donor age, sex, ethnicity and CMV serostatus were compiled together with the repertoire data. The study profiled the T cell repertoires of 500 to 800 subjects by immunosequencing and related them to cytomegalovirus serostatus. Approximately 310 gigabases of sequencing data and around 85 million unique TCR sequences made up an early release that covered 500 to 700 HLA-typed donors. In a later analysis, previously published TCR beta repertoires from 666 donors were re-analyzed and high-resolution HLA genotyping was added so that TCR occurrence patterns could be studied. The study was designed to test whether signatures of past pathogen exposure could be identified by cataloging public T cell receptors. Rather than drawing on any new phenotypic data, the later analysis identified candidate immune exposures from TCR beta sequences and the way those sequences occurred across donors. The paper as a whole reports these results and caveats: When HLA alleles, especially DR and DQ, strongly co-occurred, attributing TCR associations to individual alleles was difficult. Only TCR beta chains were sequenced in this cohort, and the absence of alpha or paired-chain data limited detectable features. Several of the top co-occurrence clusters appeared to be linked to parvovirus B19, influenza, CMV and Epstein-Barr virus, according to a later analysis. The study gave a list of about 160 TCR beta chains associated with cytomegalovirus. The sequencing pipeline was judged likely to have produced a cluster of highly shared sequence variants as a technical artifact. Across donors, most TCR sequences were observed very rarely, whereas some public TCRs were present in many individuals. Compared with the approximately 710-donor mean, donors in an Asian-associated ancestry cluster had fewer N-insertions in productive TCRs, according to a later genetic analysis. In a later analysis, HLA-associated TCR beta chains were found to be more clonally expanded and to have lower generation probabilities than equally common non-associated chains. About 17 rarely observed V segments, including chromosome 9 orphons, were excluded from the earlier analysis of several hundred of the donors because counts were too low. An earlier analysis of approximately 530 of the donors showed that most TCR beta V segments appeared in productive rearrangements either about 90% or about 30% of the time, which broadly matched IMGT annotations. A later analysis associated about 17,000 TCR beta sequences with specific HLA alleles at a false discovery rate of 0.05. Roughly uniform sequencing depth across donors was assumed in presence/absence analyses, although this assumption may not hold. A further reported finding was that TCR beta sequences accurately predicted the HLA-A and HLA-B alleles for most subjects in the first cohort. In a later genetic analysis, a missense DCLRE1C variant was associated with V-gene and J-gene trimming of TCR beta chains, and the association was replicated in an independent cohort. In a later analysis, the rate of TCR association differed among HLA loci, with DRB1 alleles having the most associated TCRs and HLA-C alleles having the fewest. Because some donors lacked HLA typing at each locus, the association tests relied only on the typed subset. The authors suggested that the approach could potentially be generalized to other disease states and immunological phenotypes. According to a later analysis, most CMV-associated TCR beta chains appeared to be HLA-restricted, and the HLA associations seemed to be driven largely by CMV exposure. The classifier was reported to diagnose cytomegalovirus status with high specificity and sensitivity in both the original cohort and the validation cohort. The only immune exposure information available for the cohort was CMV serostatus. Three of the identified cytomegalovirus-associated TCR beta chains were confirmed in vitro to be specific for cytomegalovirus antigens. Correlated functional status among segregating V segments might be attributable to linkage disequilibrium, but an unknown experimental factor could not be ruled out. Some IMGT-functional V segments, including TRBV6-2 and TRBV6-3, could not be told apart with the 87-base-pair reads, so those segments were excluded.

The cohort consisted of approximately 690 healthy bone marrow donors. All cohort members were sampled while nominally healthy, although unrecorded immune exposures were likely present. The donor tested CMV seronegative and was one of the 352 seronegative cohort members. Each donor provided a peripheral blood sample, and peripheral blood mononuclear cells were used for TCR beta sequencing. The Qiagen DNeasy Blood Extraction Kit was used to extract genomic DNA from the blood cell samples. The germline V gene specifies SGHRS as CDR1 and YFSETQ as CDR2. The CDR3 holds 15 amino acids from the cysteine to the phenylalanine. Here the CDR3 DNA is all that survives: 45 bases in frame from base 1. Compared with germline, V lacks 4 bases and J lacks 7 bases; bases without a gene match: 11. This clone was seen a handful of times. Its antigen is still unknown. Base qualities were left out, and no much larger clone turns up one base away.

Library preparation employed the immunoSEQ multiplex PCR assay. The multiplex PCR relied on a mix of 60 forward primers for TCR Vbeta segments and 13 reverse primers for TCR Jbeta segments. Amplification of the CDR3 region of rearranged TCR beta genes was performed with a multiplex PCR assay on genomic DNA. On the Illumina HiSeq System, the amplified TCR beta libraries were sequenced as 87-base-pair reads. The original methods were these. A later analysis counted about 76 million unique TCR beta chains across the 600 to 850 repertoires, and some 12 million of these chains were shared by at least two donors. Raw reads were error-corrected and collapsed into unique sequences with a nearest-neighbor algorithm that merged closely related sequences to remove PCR and sequencing errors. To assign V, D and J gene segments, CDR3 sequences were aligned to IMGT reference sequences. For a sequence to be retained, a match of at least six nucleotides was required to both a V gene segment and a J gene segment. A rearrangement was called productive if the CDR3 had no stop codons and remained in frame with V and J, and every other rearrangement was called non-productive. Following IMGT convention, CDR3 was defined as the stretch from the second conserved V-encoded cysteine to the conserved J-encoded phenylalanine. The earlier analysis of 587 of the donors excluded sequences that lacked an unambiguous match to a single V gene segment. An earlier analysis of almost 600 of the donors classified V segments as functional when productive rearrangements were above 56.7% and as segregating when the standard deviation between donors was above 5%. A statistical classification framework was developed to diagnose cytomegalovirus status using the catalog of TCR beta chain sequences. V and J gene assignment, in a later analysis, came from comparing TCR nucleotide sequences with IMGT/GENE-DB human TR gene sequences. In a later analysis, CDR3 sequences and most-parsimonious VDJ recombination scenarios were assigned using the TCRdist pipeline. In a later analysis, every TCR beta chain was defined by the combination of its CDR3 amino acid sequence and its V-gene family, and reads without a unique V-gene family were dropped. In a later analysis, 500 to 700 highly shared, low-generation-probability nucleotide sequences were removed to address suspected cross-contamination and a sequencing artifact. In a later analysis, a clonal expansion index for each public chain was calculated from normalized within-repertoire ranks of inferred template counts. A later analysis computed generation probabilities with a VDJ recombination model fitted to out-of-frame rearrangements, and checked the results against IGoR. Hypergeometric tests were used in a later analysis to score TCR-TCR, TCR-HLA and TCR-CMV co-occurrence, with a repertoire-size bias correction applied to the TCR pairs. In a later analysis, false discovery rates were estimated by permuting HLA or CMV assignments 20 times. In a later analysis, co-occurring TCRs were grouped using DBSCAN, and TCRdist sequence similarity was added for clustering within HLA-allele-positive subsets. Co-occurrence clustering excluded repertoires with fewer than 30,000 or more than 120,000 public chains, plus five with anomalous nucleotide sharing. In its TCRdb copy, this immuneACCESS table keeps in-frame sequences only and misses some clones. Where compared with another copy, unresolved V genes explain less than half of these, and the others have no known cause. The V and J calls and the clone size are those of that table, but D and trimming were determined from the DNA. This sample has under 200,000 clones in its table, and over 65% of those were observed once. 1.5% to 2% of the sample goes to the ten largest clones.

The chain links TRBV5-1 with TRBJ1-3, with TRBD1 matching 7 junction bases. The sequence came from a woman under 40 in good health and CMV-seronegative. What was sequenced was PBMCs. The CDR3 protein is CASSPGGTEGNTIYF. The DNA is as follows: TGCGCCAGCAGCCCGGGGGGGACAGAGGGGAACACCATATATTTT.